This T cell receptor (beta chain) was recovered during a study of blood T cell repertoires in COVID-19. Study at large: Specimens from acute and convalescent COVID-19 originated in the United States, Italy and Spain. Sample material is recorded as cDNA or gDNA derived from T cells, B-cell-depleted T cells, or PBMCs.

Authors' analysis steps: Amplified reference gene primers provided the basis for estimating nucleated cell counts. TCRdb keeps only in-frame clones here, not all; method: immunoSEQ multiplex PCR. The V and J calls and clone size were taken over from that table, and D and trimming were inferred from the DNA. The data show 100,000 to 150,000 clones, about 84% seen once. Trimming removed 4 bases at V and 4 bases at J, with 7 bases between. The germline V gene encodes CDR1 SQVTM and CDR2 ANQGSEA. The CDR3 sequence is 11 residues long. Material: peripheral blood. The V call is TRBV29-1, the J call TRBJ1-2; D is unresolved. The receptor was isolated from a woman aged 55-69 years with acute or convalescent COVID-19. The CDR3 region is CSVAVLYGYTF. The CDR3 DNA follows: TGCAGCGTTGCAGTCCTCTATGGCTACACCTTC.